This TCR delta chain comes out of a study of Vδ1+ human thymocytes. On this clone: As yet, its antigen is unknown.

V lost 0 bases to trimming and J lost 8 bases; unmatched junction nucleotides: 12. This CDR3 has 17 amino acids. Germline V gene sequence: CDR1 TSWWSYY, CDR2 QGS. Overall study results and limits: Highly polyclonal TRG and TRD repertoires with Gaussian CDR3 length distributions appeared in thymus.

RNA was extracted from the cells and then reverse transcribed. Pooled V-gene forward primers with one constant-region reverse primer generated the CDR3 amplicons by multiplex PCR. TCRdb used CATT to re-call clones from the multiplex PCR reads. The repertoire holds 20,000 to 25,000 delta-chain clones, with around 7.4% as singletons. The sample consisted of Vdelta1+ gamma-delta thymocytes from the thymus. As to subset: FACS-sorted CD3+ TCRalphabeta- TCRVdelta1+ TCRVdelta2- thymocytes. This receptor was taken from a child younger than two who had congenital heart surgery. The V call is TRDV1, the J call TRDJ1; 10 nucleotides line up with TRDD3. No J gene is reported in TCRdb; it was inferred here by comparing the DNA with germline. The CDR3 region has the DNA TGTGCTCTTGGGGAACTACCCCTTGGGGGATACAGTGAGAAACTCATCTTT. It yields the protein CALGELPLGGYSEKLIF.